A single sample gave rise to the 22 T cell receptor beta chains below, sequenced in a study of blood T cell repertoires in COVID-19 (dated by TCRdb to the early 2020s). The library came from the immunoSEQ multiplex PCR assay. TCRdb provides this immuneACCESS table in a form limited to in-frame rearrangements. Some clones are lacking; in checked studies, under half of them reflect an unresolved V gene, and why the rest are absent is not known. The sample table contains nearly 55,000 clones; only one count was recorded for around 84% of them. 10% to 15% of the sample rests with the top ten. Sample: peripheral blood. The receptors originated from a man between 65 and 80 years old with active COVID-19.

This chain uses TRBV5-1 with TRBJ1-1, with a tentative D call TRBD1 (6 bases). CDR1 is SGHRS, CDR2 YFSETQ, per germline. The CDR3 contains 15 residues. Trimming took 0 bases from V and 3 from J, leaving 12 bases between them. This CDR3 reads CASSLAGGWDTEAFF. The CDR3 DNA follows: TGCGCCAGCAGCTTGGCGGGGGGCTGGGACACTGAAGCTTTCTTT.

The J gene is TRBJ2-6, the V gene TRBV11-2; 9 positions agree with TRBD1. There are 17 residues in the CDR3. Trimming cost V 4 bases and J 0 bases; bases outside gene matches: 4. The V gene's germline CDR1 is SGHAT and CDR2 FQNNGV. The CDR3 sequence is CASSYTGGASGANVLTF. The DNA for the CDR3 is TGTGCCAGCAGCTACACAGGGGGCGCCTCTGGGGCCAACGTCCTGACTTTC.

This chain links TRBV18 with TRBJ1-2; a weak D match, TRBD1 (5 bases). The V end was cut by 0 bases, the J end by 8 bases, with 16 bases between. CDR1 KGHSH and CDR2 LQKENI come from the germline V gene. The CDR3 spans 15 residues. CDR3 amino acids: CASSPPNRRIEGYTF. The CDR3 nucleotides are TGTGCCAGCTCACCACCCAACAGGAGAATAGAGGGCTACACCTTC.

The rearrangement uses TRBV6-5 and TRBJ2-2; D not certain. This CDR3 is 13 amino acids long. From germline, CDR1 is MNHEY and CDR2 SVGAGI. The CDR3 region is CATLPGYTGELFF. CDR3 DNA sequence: TGTGCTACCCTCCCGGGTTACACCGGGGAGCTGTTTTTT.

The chain is built from TRBV2 and TRBJ2-2; 8 bases align to TRBD1. V trimming: 1 base; J trimming: 5 bases; junction bases outside the gene matches: 3. The CDR3 spans 15 residues. Germline V gene lookup returns CDR1 SNHLY and CDR2 FYNNEI. The CDR3 region has the DNA TGTGCCAGCAGTGAAGGCAGGGGGCCAACCGGGGAGCTGTTTTTT. Amino acid sequence: CASSEGRGPTGELFF. Full variable domain (remainder filled in from reference TRBV2 and TRBJ2-2): EPEVTQTPSHQVTQMGQEVILRCVPISNHLYFYWYRQILGQKVEFLVSFYNNEISEKSEIFDDQFSVERPDGSNFTLKIRSTKLEDSAMYFCASSEGRGPTGELFFGEGSRLTVL.

This clone was seen a single time. The chain combines TRBV18 with TRBJ1-3; TRBD1 agrees at 8 bases. Germline CDR1 is KGHSH and CDR2 is LQKENI. J lost 4 bases, V lost 1 base, and 6 bases had no gene match. The CDR3 runs 16 residues. CDR3 loop: CASSPLQGAYGNTIYF. Here the CDR3 DNA reads TGTGCCAGCTCACCACTCCAGGGGGCGTACGGAAACACCATATATTTT.

This chain connects TRBV6-6 to TRBJ2-7, with D perhaps matching TRBD2 (6 bases). CDR1 and CDR2 (germline): MNHNY, SVGAGI (reference sequence). V lost 8 bases and J lost 0, with 11 bases in between. This CDR3 is built from 13 residues. The CDR3 reads CASQGGASYEQYF. The CDR3 bases are TGTGCCAGCCAAGGAGGGGCCTCCTACGAGCAGTACTTC.

About this clone: The germline gene is not matched at one end of the junction; a read error may be the cause. This sequence joins TRBV27 and TRBJ2-1; 9 positions match TRBD1. Germline V gene sequence: CDR1 MNHEY, CDR2 SMNVEV (reference sequence). The CDR3 has 14 residues. The CDR3 sequence is CASSPGTGYSEQFF. The CDR3 DNA reads as TGTGCCAGCAGTCCCGGGACAGGGTACAGTGAGCAGTTCTTC.

This rearrangement joins TRBV11-3 to TRBJ1-3, with a tentative D call TRBD1 (5 bases). Germline CDR1 reads SGHNT; CDR2 reads YENEEA. The V end was cut by 5 bases, the J end by 0 bases, with 11 bases between. This CDR3 has 15 amino acids. CDR3 protein: CASSPTGVSGNTIYF. In DNA form, the CDR3 reads TGTGCCAGCAGCCCCACAGGAGTCTCTGGAAACACCATATATTTT. The full variable domain, its missing parts supplied by reference TRBV11-3 and TRBJ1-3, is EAGVVQSPRYKIIEKKQPVAFWCNPISGHNTLYWYLQNLGQGPELLIRYENEEAVDDSQLPKDRFSAERLKGVDSTLKIQPAELGDSAVYLCASSPTGVSGNTIYFGEGSWLTVV.

The rearrangement joins TRBV12-5 to TRBJ1-5; 7 bases agree with TRBD1. The CDR3 spans 14 residues. Germline assignment: CDR1 LGHNT and CDR2 FRNRAP. V gave up 2 bases and J gave up 7 bases; unmatched junction bases: 5. In nucleotides, the CDR3 is TGTGCTAGTGGTTTGTCAGGGGGAGGACAGCCCCAGCATTTT. This translates into CASGLSGGGQPQHF.

This clone was seen a few times. This sequence joins TRBV6-6 and TRBJ1-2, with 8 nucleotides matching TRBD1. CDR1 and CDR2 from the germline V gene are MNHNY and SVGAGI (reference sequence). The CDR3 is made up of 14 amino acids. V trimming: 6 bases; J trimming: 5 bases; junction bases outside the gene matches: 8. CDR3 residues: CASRHRDRIYGYTF. The CDR3, as DNA: TGTGCCAGCAGACACCGGGACAGGATTTATGGCTACACCTTC.

The chain uses TRBV19 and TRBJ1-1, with a weak D call TRBD1 (6 bases). This CDR3 is built from 10 residues. Germline CDR1 and CDR2: LNHDA and SQIVND (reference sequence). Trimming took 6 bases from V and 7 from J, leaving 6 bases between them. The CDR3 loop is CASRDSEAFF. DNA for the CDR3: TGTGCCAGTAGGGACAGTGAAGCTTTCTTT. Filled out from reference TRBV19 and TRBJ1-1, the complete variable domain reads DGGITQSPKYLFRKEGQNVTLSCEQNLNHDAMYWYRQDPGQGLRLIYYSQIVNDFQKGDIAEGYSVSREKKESFPLTVTSAQKNPTAFYLCASRDSEAFFGQGTRLTVV.

CDR3 sequence reads: CASSWRGAGNTIYF. The DNA for the CDR3 is TGTGCCAGCAGCTGGCGGGGGGCTGGAAACACCATATATTTT. This chain joins TRBV7-8 and TRBJ1-3; D is possibly TRBD1 (5 bases). The germline V and J ends were trimmed by 4 bases and 2 bases, with 9 bases remaining between them. Germline V gives CDR1 SGHVS, CDR2 FQNEAQ. The CDR3 spans 14 residues.

V gene TRBV7-3 combines with J gene TRBJ2-1, with 13 bases lining up with TRBD2. Germline V lookup: CDR1 SGHTA, CDR2 FQGTGA. CDR3 size: 15 residues. V was pared by 4 bases and J by 5 bases, with 2 bases of the junction left unmatched. The DNA for the CDR3 is TGTGCCAGCAGCTCAGGACTAGCGGGGGACAATGAGCAGTTCTTC. Encoded protein: CASSSGLAGDNEQFF.

The chain recombines TRBV29-1 with TRBJ2-7; 8 nucleotides align to TRBD1. Germline CDR1 reads SQVTM; CDR2 reads ANQGSEA. J was trimmed by 4 bases and V by 7 bases; bases with no gene match: 6. The CDR3 is made up of 12 amino acids. The CDR3 region has the DNA TGCAGCGGGGGCAGGGGGCTTTACGAGCAGTACTTC. Residues: CSGGRGLYEQYF.

The chain carries TRBV11-3 and TRBJ2-1, with 8 bases fitting TRBD2. The trim removed 1 base at V and 6 bases at J, leaving 11 bases unmatched. Germline V lookup: CDR1 SGHNT, CDR2 YENEEA. This CDR3 has 17 amino acids. Written as DNA, the CDR3 is TGTGCCAGCAGCTTAGGCGGGGGGCAGGGGTTCAGCAATGAGCAGTTCTTC. Translating it yields CASSLGGGQGFSNEQFF.

This clone came up once. V and J are TRBV29-1 and TRBJ2-2; D remains ambiguous. V lost 2 bases, J lost 6 bases, and 7 bases lay in between. The germline V gene has CDR1 SQVTM and CDR2 ANQGSEA. This CDR3 has 12 residues. CDR3 in amino acids: CSVEHGAGELFF. The CDR3 DNA reads as TGCAGCGTTGAACACGGAGCCGGGGAGCTGTTTTTT.

J is TRBJ1-1 and V is TRBV7-9; D remains unclear. Trimming took off 11 bases at V and 0 bases at J, with 16 bases between the two ends. The CDR3 contains 14 residues. Germline V gene lookup returns CDR1 SEHNR and CDR2 FQNEAQ (reference sequence). The CDR3 DNA sequence: TGTGCCTCTTCCGAGGGAGCCGTGAACACTGAAGCTTTCTTT. Protein sequence: CASSEGAVNTEAFF.

The CDR3 coding sequence is TGCGCCAGCAGCCCTGACAGGGCTACCGGGGAGCTGTTTTTT. The encoded protein is CASSPDRATGELFF. The chain joins TRBV5-1 to TRBJ2-2; TRBD1 agrees at 7 bases. CDR1 SGHRS and CDR2 YFSETQ come from the germline V gene. Germline trimming cut 4 bases from V and 5 bases from J; bases unmatched to any gene: 5. The CDR3 totals 14 residues. The full variable domain, rest sourced from reference TRBV5-1 and TRBJ2-2, is KAGVTQTPRYLIKTRGQQVTLSCSPISGHRSVSWYQQTPGQGLQFLFEYFSETQRNKGNFPGRFSGRQFSNSRSEMNVSTLELGDSALYLCASSPDRATGELFFGEGSRLTVL.

The genes are TRBV6-2 or TRBV6-3 and TRBJ2-7; 7 nucleotides match TRBD1. The J segment lost 1 base and the V segment lost 4 bases, leaving 7 bases of the junction unmatched. Germline V CDR1 and CDR2: MNHEY, SVGEGT. CDR3 length equals 15 residues. The CDR3 DNA reads TGTGCCAGCAGTTTCGACAGGGCCGGGTCCTACGAGCAGTACTTC. It encodes CASSFDRAGSYEQYF.

This clone was seen more than once but under ten times. Other nucleotide sequences from this sample produce the same CDR3. The V call is TRBV21-1, the J call TRBJ2-6; whether TRBD2, the table's D call, matches the DNA was not checked. TRBV21-1 is marked as a pseudogene. The CDR3 sequence is 17 residues long. CDR3 coding DNA: TGTGCCAGCAGCAATGGGGCGGGGGGATCGGGGGCCAACGTCCTGACTTTC. This encodes CASSNGAGGSGANVLTF.

The gene calls are TRBV24-1 and TRBJ2-1, with 8 bases that match TRBD2. CDR1 KGHDR and CDR2 SFDVKD come from the germline V gene. V trimming: 5 bases; J trimming: 5 bases; junction bases outside the gene matches: 4. This CDR3 region has 14 residues. CDR3 in amino acids: CATSGSGVHNEQFF. CDR3 in DNA: TGTGCCACCAGTGGTAGCGGGGTCCACAATGAGCAGTTCTTC.